These 20 T cell receptor beta chains originate from one sample sequenced in a study of blood T cells in healthy people across ages. Through a sample-barcoded 5' primer and a J-beta primer mix, a second PCR was run for roughly 6 to 11 cycles. TCRdb reprocessed the 5' RACE reads via MiXCR and lists one record per CDR3 protein. The sample yields about 1,500,000 distinct CDR3 sequences, 42% seen once. The sample was blood. These receptors came from a woman aged 18-29 years in good health.

The CDR3 coding sequence is TGTGCCAGCAGCGTAGGATTCGGATCGGGGTATAATTCACCCCTCCACTTT. This gives the protein CASSVGFGSGYNSPLHF. This chain connects TRBV9 to TRBJ1-6; D remains ambiguous. The CDR3 contains 17 residues. V was trimmed by 0 bases and J by 4 bases, leaving 14 bases between them. Germline values: CDR1 SGDLS, CDR2 YYNGEE.

The gene calls are TRBV9 and TRBJ1-5, with D perhaps matching TRBD1 (6 bases). This CDR3 has 16 amino acids. Trimming removed 7 bases at V and 0 bases at J, with 17 bases between. CDR1 is SGDLS, CDR2 YYNGEE, per germline. This CDR3 reads CASSGPGGHSNQPQHF. The CDR3 bases are TGTGCCAGCTCCGGACCGGGGGGACATAGCAATCAGCCCCAGCATTTT.

The chain uses TRBV13 and TRBJ2-7, with 11 bases matching TRBD2. Judging by the DNA end, TRBJ2-5 fits better; the J call may be wrong. Germline V lookup: CDR1 PRHDT, CDR2 FYEKMQ (reference sequence). The CDR3 sequence is 16 residues long. CDR3 in amino acids: CASSELAGGQGETQYF. The CDR3 region has the DNA TGTGCCAGCAGCGAATTAGCGGGAGGGCAGGGGGAGACCCAGTACTTC.

This chain links TRBV20-1 with TRBJ2-1; TRBD2 agrees at 8 bases. The germline CDR1 and CDR2 sequences are DFQATT and SNEGSKA (reference sequence). J was trimmed by 0 bases and V by 4 bases; bases with no gene match: 14. There are 18 residues in the CDR3. CDR3 sequence (DNA): TGCAGTGCTACCTACCTAGCGGGTCTGAAGAGCTCCTACAATGAGCAGTTCTTC. Amino acid sequence: CSATYLAGLKSSYNEQFF.

Worth noting for this clonotype: One end of the junction does not line up with germline, which may come from a read error. The rearrangement joins TRBV5-1 to TRBJ2-7; D might be TRBD1 (5 bases). Germline lookup yields CDR1 SGHRS and CDR2 YFSETQ. The CDR3 is 11 amino acids. CDR3 amino acids: CTSSLGDEQYF. DNA for the CDR3: TGCACCAGCAGCCTAGGGGATGAGCAGTACTTC.

The CDR3 reads CASSARQGGQPQHF. CDR3 in DNA: TGTGCCAGCAGTGCGAGACAGGGCGGTCAGCCCCAGCATTTT. The V and J genes are TRBV7-2 and TRBJ1-5; 7 bases match TRBD1. The CDR3 spans 14 residues. Germline values: CDR1 SGHTA, CDR2 FQGNSA. J lost 6 bases, V lost 6 bases, and 8 bases had no gene match.

This chain connects TRBV27 to TRBJ2-1; D is perhaps TRBD1 or TRBD2 (6 bases each). The last part of the DNA fits TRBJ2-7 better; the J call may be wrong. Germline-derived CDR1 and CDR2 are MNHEY and SMNVEV (reference sequence). This CDR3 region has 15 residues. The DNA of the CDR3 is TGTGCCAGCAGTTTAAGACGGGGCGGGGACAATGAGCAGTACTTC. Translation gives CASSLRRGGDNEQYF.

This clonotype was recorded a few times. A read error is possible here, since a much larger clone lies one base away. The V call is TRBV27, the J call TRBJ2-3, with D perhaps matching TRBD2 (5 bases). CDR1 MNHEY and CDR2 SMNVEV come from the germline V gene (reference sequence). V shed 4 bases and J shed 2 bases, with 7 bases lying between them. The length of the CDR3 is 13 residues. CDR3 bases: TGTGCCAGCAGTTACGGGGACACAGATACGCAGTATTTT. It encodes CASSYGDTDTQYF.

The chain employs TRBV7-9 and TRBJ2-3; either TRBD1 or TRBD2 may fit D (5 bases each). Trimming shortened V by 8 bases and J by 1 base, and 16 bases separated the two germline ends. This CDR3 contains 15 residues. Per the germline V gene, CDR1 is SEHNR and CDR2 is FQNEAQ (reference sequence). This CDR3 is CASGASGQRTDTQYF. The CDR3 nucleotides read TGTGCCAGCGGGGCCAGCGGACAACGCACAGATACGCAGTATTTT.

This clonotype was seen a few times. V is TRBV4-2 and J is TRBJ2-2; D is perhaps TRBD1 (5 bases). The CDR3 contains 16 residues. V was clipped by 0 bases and J by 2 bases, with 10 bases between them. The germline CDR1 and CDR2 sequences are LGHNA and YNFKEQ. The CDR3 here is CASSQDNRKNTGELFF. The CDR3 DNA follows: TGTGCCAGCAGCCAAGATAACAGGAAAAACACCGGGGAGCTGTTTTTT.

V and J are TRBV27 and TRBJ1-1; possibly TRBD1 for D (5 bases). Germline V gene lookup returns CDR1 MNHEY and CDR2 SMNVEV (reference sequence). Trimming left V 7 bases short and J 0 bases short, with 15 bases between. The CDR3 totals 15 residues. DNA for the CDR3: TGTGCCAGCAAAACATGGGGGTCAATGAACACTGAAGCTTTCTTT. This translates into CASKTWGSMNTEAFF.

The chain uses TRBV18 and TRBJ2-3, with D maybe TRBD1 (5 bases). The CDR3 length is 15 residues. The V end was cut by 0 bases, the J end by 4 bases, with 11 bases between. Germline V gene data show CDR1 as KGHSH and CDR2 as LQKENI. Here the CDR3 DNA reads TGTGCCAGCTCACCACCTAGCAGGGTCGCAGATACGCAGTATTTT. Its translation: CASSPPSRVADTQYF.

This sequence joins TRBV10-3 and TRBJ2-5, with 12 positions matching TRBD2. Germline-derived CDR1 and CDR2 are ENHRY and SYGVKD. The CDR3 covers 16 residues. J was trimmed by 9 bases and V by 4 bases; bases with no gene match: 12. As DNA, the CDR3 is TGTGCCATCAGTGTCGATCCGACTAGCGGGGGCAGGGCCCAGTACTTC. Translating it yields CAISVDPTSGGRAQYF.

This clonotype came up a few times. This sequence joins TRBV5-1 and TRBJ2-5; the match to TRBD2 covers 11 bases. The CDR3 runs to 16 residues. Germline-derived CDR1 and CDR2 are SGHRS and YFSETQ. Losses at the gene ends were 3 bases for V and 1 base for J; bases not matched to a gene: 5. The CDR3 protein is CASSYPSGGRQETQYF. DNA for the CDR3: TGCGCCAGCAGCTACCCTAGCGGGGGGCGCCAAGAGACCCAGTACTTC.

The chain joins TRBV20-1 to TRBJ2-7; D call uncertain. The CDR3 has 14 residues. V was pared by 1 base and J by 0 bases, with 10 bases between. The germline V gene encodes CDR1 DFQATT and CDR2 SNEGSKA (reference sequence). CDR3 nucleotides: TGCAGTGCTAGAGTGTCGGGTCTCTCCTACGAGCAGTACTTC. This translates into CSARVSGLSYEQYF.

This clonotype came up once. CDR3 residues: CSLDGSTDTQYF. The CDR3 region has the DNA TGCAGCCTAGACGGCAGCACAGATACGCAGTATTTT. The chain couples TRBV20-1 to TRBJ2-3; no definite D call. CDR3 length: 12 amino acids. Germline CDR1 DFQATT, CDR2 SNEGSKA (reference sequence).

V gene TRBV20-1 combines with J gene TRBJ2-1, with 11 bases that match TRBD2. Trimming removed 6 bases from V and 4 bases from J; junction bases left unmatched: 8. Germline lookup yields CDR1 DFQATT and CDR2 SNEGSKA (reference sequence). The CDR3 length is 15 residues. CDR3 region: CSAKQLAGVYNEQFF. DNA of the CDR3: TGCAGTGCAAAACAACTAGCGGGAGTATACAATGAGCAGTTCTTC.

The J gene is TRBJ2-2, the V gene TRBV10-3, with a possible D match to TRBD1 (6 bases). Trimming left V 6 bases short and J 8 bases short, with 16 bases between. Germline CDR1 and CDR2: ENHRY and SYGVKD. There are 14 residues in the CDR3. In nucleotides, the CDR3 is TGTGCCATCAGGCCGGGACACGGCGAGGGGGAGCTGTTTTTT. It specifies CAIRPGHGEGELFF.

V usage is TRBV2 and J usage is TRBJ1-6; D is possibly TRBD1 (6 bases). Looked up from germline, CDR1 is SNHLY and CDR2 is FYNNEI. Deletions cut 3 bases from V and 5 bases from J, with 17 bases between. The CDR3 sequence is 17 residues long. This CDR3 reads CASSDSGGRVNNSPLHF. In nucleotides, the CDR3 is TGTGCCAGCAGTGACTCGGGGGGGCGCGTCAATAATTCACCCCTCCACTTT.

This clonotype was seen more than once but under ten times. CDR3 bases: TGCAGCGTTGGGTTTAGGAACACTGAAGCTTTCTTT. Encoded protein: CSVGFRNTEAFF. This sequence joins TRBV29-1 and TRBJ1-1; no definite D call. V was cut by 4 bases and J by 1 base, with 7 bases left in between. Germline V gives CDR1 SQVTM, CDR2 ANQGSEA. This CDR3 spans 12 amino acids.